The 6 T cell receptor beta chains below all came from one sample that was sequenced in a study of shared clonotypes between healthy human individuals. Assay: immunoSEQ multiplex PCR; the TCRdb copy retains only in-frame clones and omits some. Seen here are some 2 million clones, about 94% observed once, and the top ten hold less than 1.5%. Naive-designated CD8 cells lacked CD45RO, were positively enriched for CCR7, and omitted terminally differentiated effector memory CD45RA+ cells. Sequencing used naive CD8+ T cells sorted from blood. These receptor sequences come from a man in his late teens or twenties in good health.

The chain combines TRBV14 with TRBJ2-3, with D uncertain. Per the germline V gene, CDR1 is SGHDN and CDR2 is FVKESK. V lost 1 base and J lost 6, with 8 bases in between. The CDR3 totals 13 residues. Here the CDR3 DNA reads TGTGCCAGCAGCCAAGGGGGTTGGGATACGCAGTATTTT. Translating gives CASSQGGWDTQYF.

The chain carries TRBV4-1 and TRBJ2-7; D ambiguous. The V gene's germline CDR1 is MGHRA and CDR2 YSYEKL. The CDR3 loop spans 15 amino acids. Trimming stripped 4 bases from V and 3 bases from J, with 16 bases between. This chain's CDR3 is CASSPEPLLIYEQYF. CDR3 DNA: TGCGCCAGCAGCCCAGAACCGCTACTTATCTACGAGCAGTACTTC.

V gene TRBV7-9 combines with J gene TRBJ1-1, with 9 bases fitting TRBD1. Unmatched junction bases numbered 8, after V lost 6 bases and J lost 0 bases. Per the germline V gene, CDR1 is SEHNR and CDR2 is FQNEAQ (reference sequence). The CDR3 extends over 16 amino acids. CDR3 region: CASSLPGQGVNTEAFF. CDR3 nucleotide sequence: TGTGCCAGCAGTTTGCCGGGACAGGGAGTGAACACTGAAGCTTTCTTT.

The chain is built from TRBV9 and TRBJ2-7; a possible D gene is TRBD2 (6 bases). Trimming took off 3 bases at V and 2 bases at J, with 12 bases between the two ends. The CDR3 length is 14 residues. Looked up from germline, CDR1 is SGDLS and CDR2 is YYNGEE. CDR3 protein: CASSEEGRPYEQYF. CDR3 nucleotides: TGTGCCAGCAGCGAGGAGGGTAGGCCCTACGAGCAGTACTTC.

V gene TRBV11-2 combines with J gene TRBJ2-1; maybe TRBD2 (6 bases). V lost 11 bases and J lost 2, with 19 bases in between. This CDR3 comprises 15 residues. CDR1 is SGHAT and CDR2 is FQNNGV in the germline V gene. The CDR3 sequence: CALAPEGTAYNEQFF. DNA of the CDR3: TGTGCCTTAGCGCCGGAGGGGACGGCCTACAATGAGCAGTTCTTC.

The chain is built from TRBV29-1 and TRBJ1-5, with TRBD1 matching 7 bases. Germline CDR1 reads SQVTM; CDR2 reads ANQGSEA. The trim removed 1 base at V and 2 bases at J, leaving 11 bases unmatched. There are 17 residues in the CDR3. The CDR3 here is CSVEGRQGHWGNQPQHF. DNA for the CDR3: TGCAGCGTTGAAGGAAGACAGGGCCATTGGGGCAATCAGCCCCAGCATTTT.